This T cell receptor (beta chain) was captured by sequencing in a study of human CD4 T cells and Enterobacteriaceae (dated by TCRdb to about 2020). Summary of the overall study and its limitations: The reactivity of ex vivo clonotypes was inferred solely through the matching of nucleotide sequences to CFSE-low cultures from the same donors. In ex vivo samples, clonotypes with broad cross-reactivity seemed more expanded than specific clonotypes, as 11 of 19 and about 65% of the roughly 35 fell within the top 5%.

Memory CD4+ T cells, defined as all CD4+ cells other than CD45RA+CCR7+CD95- naive cells, were FACS-sorted on a FACSAria III to a purity of over 95%. Healthy donor blood was obtained from blood donation centers in Switzerland. Positive selection with CD4 and CD14 magnetic microbeads was used to enrich total CD4+ T cells and monocytes. CD8+, CD14+, CD16+, CD56+, CD19+ and CD25-bright cells were excluded before sorting. In a couple of blood donors, total memory CD4+ T cells were sequenced directly ex vivo to assess in vivo expansion of bacteria-reactive clonotypes. Isolation of peripheral blood mononuclear cells from donor blood was performed with Ficoll-Paque Plus. Comment on this clone: This receptor's antigen is unknown. No quality values exist for individual bases; no much larger clone is one base distant.

Deep-level sequencing was performed on ex vivo total memory CD4+ samples, with a detection sensitivity of one cell in 200,000. The QIAamp DNA Micro Kit was used to extract genomic DNA from cell pellets, and spectrophotometry was used to check the quantity and purity of the genomic DNA. The immunoSEQ multiplex PCR assay was used to amplify TCR Vbeta CDR3 regions. The amplicons were sequenced on the Illumina HiSeq platform. Each retrieved sequence was 87 nucleotides long and included the CDR3 region. The paper's processing steps were these. A clonotype was defined as a unique productive TCR Vbeta nucleotide sequence and was quantified by productive template frequency from ImmunoSEQ Analyzer V3.0. A threshold at the top 5th percentile of each frequency-ranked repertoire was used to define expanded clonotypes. Repertoire overlap was calculated as Chao-Jaccard with the R package fossil and was visualized by nonmetric multidimensional scaling with the R package MASS. TCRdb's version of the immuneACCESS table is confined to in-frame rearrangements and falls short of the full clone set. An unresolved V gene accounts for under half of the shortfall where checked; the remainder is of unknown origin. V, J and clone size are taken as reported in that table, and D and trimming were inferred from the DNA itself. This sample lists some 30,000 clones; approximately 82% were detected once. The leading ten clones occupy over 1.5% of the sample.

The germline V gene yields SGHRS for CDR1 and YFSETQ for CDR2. Trimming accounts for 0 bases at V and 8 bases at J, while the number of junction bases matched to no gene is 8. The CDR3 has 18 amino acids, counting the end cysteine and phenylalanine. Of all the DNA, just the CDR3 is kept, 54 bases in frame from base 1. The TCR was taken from a human donor in good health. Sequencing input: memory CD4+ T cells from blood. This sample's cell subset or site label indicates: total memory CD4 T cells sorted directly ex vivo, unstimulated. The chain uses TRBV5-1 and TRBJ2-1; 16 junctional bases match TRBD2. This receptor has the CDR3 CASSLEGLAGGPEDEQFF. The nucleotide sequence is given as TGCGCCAGCAGCTTGGAGGGACTAGCGGGAGGGCCAGAAGATGAGCAGTTCTTC. The entire variable domain, with the stretches around the CDR3 drawn from the reference TRBV5-1 and TRBJ2-1 proteins, is KAGVTQTPRYLIKTRGQQVTLSCSPISGHRSVSWYQQTPGQGLQFLFEYFSETQRNKGNFPGRFSGRQFSNSRSEMNVSTLELGDSALYLCASSLEGLAGGPEDEQFFGPGTRLTVL.